Listed below are T cell receptor beta chains from one sample, sequenced in a study of radiotherapy plus CTLA-4 blockade in lung cancer. Data came from immunoSEQ multiplex PCR; TCRdb stores just in-frame clones and leaves some out. This table has approximately 33,000 clones, around 73% appearing once. Specimen: peripheral blood, collected from a patient treated with radiotherapy plus ipilimumab. The receptors were gathered from a human donor with non-small cell lung cancer who had stable disease on radiotherapy plus ipilimumab. CDR3s include the opening cysteine and the closing phenylalanine or tryptophan. A D gene is named only where the DNA matches it firmly. Size values are once, few and many counts, or a class for expanded clones, and some rows have none.

-	TRBV5-4	TRBJ1-1	-	CASSLGGTGSTEAFF	TGTGCCAGCAGCTTGGGAGGGACCGGGAGCACTGAAGCTTTCTTT
-	TRBV30	TRBJ1-1	-	CAWSVRSGEEGRFCTEAFF	TGTGCCTGGAGTGTACGGTCGGGCGAGGAAGGGCGATTTTGTACTGAAGCTTTCTTT
-	TRBV25-1	TRBJ2-5	-	CASIEPPGRGELETQYF	TGTGCCAGCATAGAACCCCCCGGCAGGGGTGAGTTAGAGACCCAGTACTTC
-	TRBV5-1	TRBJ1-6	-	CASSLVGGSDSPLHF	TGCGCCAGCAGCTTGGTCGGAGGGTCGGATTCACCCCTCCACTTT
-	TRBV5-1	TRBJ2-2	TRBD1	CASSPTGAVSGELFF	TGCGCCAGCAGCCCAACAGGGGCAGTATCGGGGGAGCTGTTTTTT
-	TRBV7-8	TRBJ1-1	TRBD1	CASSYHKDRGKTEAFF	TGTGCCAGCAGCTACCACAAGGACAGGGGGAAGACTGAAGCTTTCTTT
-	TRBV4-1	TRBJ2-2	TRBD1	CASSQGPGTGNTGELFF	TGCGCCAGCAGCCAAGGACCCGGGACAGGGAACACCGGGGAGCTGTTTTTT
-	TRBV30	TRBJ1-4	-	CAWSARIGEKLFF	TGTGCCTGGAGTGCACGAATTGGCGAAAAACTGTTTTTT
-	TRBV7-9	TRBJ1-1	TRBD1	CASSPDRGRTEAFF	TGTGCCAGCAGCCCCGACAGGGGTAGGACTGAAGCTTTCTTT
-	TRBV9	TRBJ1-1	TRBD1	CASSAYRGQENTEAFF	TGTGCCAGCAGCGCCTACAGGGGGCAGGAGAACACTGAAGCTTTCTTT
-	TRBV9	TRBJ2-3	TRBD2	CASTARASGATDTQYF	TGTGCCAGCACCGCTCGGGCTAGCGGGGCGACAGATACGCAGTATTTT
-	TRBV11-3	TRBJ2-1	TRBD2	CASSSGGAGNEQFF	TGTGCCAGCAGCTCCGGGGGGGCAGGCAATGAGCAGTTCTTC
-	TRBV27	TRBJ1-6	TRBD1	CASSYWTGGSYNSPLHF	TGTGCCAGCAGTTATTGGACAGGGGGCTCCTATAATTCACCCCTCCACTTT
-	TRBV5-5	TRBJ1-5	-	CASSRGGATYRNQPQHF	TGTGCCAGCAGCCGAGGAGGGGCAACCTATAGAAATCAGCCCCAGCATTTT
-	TRBV7-2	TRBJ2-7	-	CASSPNPGPPYEQYF	TGTGCCAGCAGCCCAAATCCGGGGCCACCCTACGAGCAGTACTTC
-	TRBV7-8	TRBJ1-5	-	CASSSDKKPREQPQHF	TGTGCCAGCAGCTCCGACAAAAAGCCAAGGGAACAGCCCCAGCATTTT
-	TRBV5-4	TRBJ1-5	-	CASRYSGPSNQPQHF	TGTGCCAGCAGGTACTCAGGACCGAGTAATCAGCCCCAGCATTTT
few	TRBV30	TRBJ1-1	-	CAWSVLGSLATEAFF	TGTGCCTGGAGTGTACTGGGCAGTCTGGCCACTGAAGCTTTCTTT
-	TRBV27	TRBJ2-5	-	CASGRTKWETQYF	TGTGCCAGCGGGAGAACGAAGTGGGAGACCCAGTACTTC
-	TRBV20-1	TRBJ1-2	-	CSATGQDGYTF	TGCAGTGCTACCGGACAAGATGGCTACACCTTC
-	TRBV5-1	TRBJ1-2	TRBD1	CASREGQGINYGYTF	TGCGCCAGCAGAGAAGGACAGGGGATAAACTATGGCTACACCTTC
few	TRBV6-1	TRBJ2-1	-	CASSEGGGSYNEQFF	TGTGCCAGCAGTGAAGGTGGGGGATCCTACAATGAGCAGTTCTTC
-	TRBV5-5	TRBJ2-2	TRBD1	CASSLAGTGGHGELFF	TGTGCCAGCAGCTTGGCCGGGACAGGGGGGCACGGGGAGCTGTTTTTT
-	TRBV6-1	TRBJ1-3	TRBD1	CASRGQGSGNTIYF	TGTGCCAGCAGGGGACAGGGTTCTGGAAACACCATATATTTT
-	TRBV30	TRBJ1-3	-	CACGTAGNTIYF	TGTGCGTGCGGTACAGCTGGAAACACCATATATTTT
-	TRBV5-1	TRBJ1-3	TRBD1	CASSPGDRTSLGNTIYF	TGCGCCAGCAGCCCTGGGGACAGGACCTCTTTGGGAAACACCATATATTTT
-	TRBV18	TRBJ1-5	TRBD1	CASSPTQDRAQHF	TGTGCCAGCTCACCTACCCAAGACAGGGCCCAGCATTTT
-	TRBV5-1	TRBJ1-1	-	CASSLEFLNTEAFF	TGCGCCAGCAGCTTGGAGTTTCTGAACACTGAAGCTTTCTTT
once	TRBV2	TRBJ1-2	-	CASRVPGVRGYGYTF	TGTGCCAGCAGGGTTCCAGGGGTTCGCGGCTATGGCTACACCTTC
-	TRBV6-5	TRBJ1-2	TRBD1	CASSYRTGAGYTF	TGTGCCAGCAGTTACCGCACAGGGGCTGGCTACACCTTC
-	TRBV29-1	TRBJ2-2	-	CSVEQPTGELFF	TGCAGCGTTGAACAGCCCACCGGGGAGCTGTTTTTT
few	TRBV25-1	TRBJ2-3	TRBD2	CASSHLTSGGTDTQYF	TGTGCCAGCAGTCATTTGACTAGCGGGGGCACAGATACGCAGTATTTT
-	TRBV4-3	TRBJ2-1	TRBD2	CASSPGAAGGNEQFF	TGCGCCAGCAGTCCCGGGGCAGCGGGGGGCAATGAGCAGTTCTTC
-	TRBV11-2	TRBJ1-5	-	CASSLRRGTGYSNQPQHF	TGTGCCAGCAGCTTGAGACGCGGTACAGGGTACAGCAATCAGCCCCAGCATTTT
-	TRBV28	TRBJ1-5	-	CASSLIPNQPQHF	TGTGCCAGCAGTTTAATTCCCAATCAGCCCCAGCATTTT
medium-sized	TRBV19	TRBJ1-2	TRBD1	CASNPGQGGYGYTF	TGTGCCAGTAATCCTGGACAGGGAGGCTATGGCTACACCTTC
-	TRBV2	TRBJ1-4	-	CASLLGGINEKLFF	TGTGCCAGCTTGCTCGGGGGGATTAATGAAAAACTGTTTTTT